This paragraph reports one T cell receptor (beta chain). This entry comes from a study of blood T cell repertoires in COVID-19. Across the study: The cDNA or gDNA used as material had been derived from T cells, B-cell-depleted T cells, or PBMCs.

Sequencing used immunoSEQ multiplex PCR; TCRdb keeps in-frame clones, though not all of them. This table has 180,000 or so clones, about 80% appearing once. In terms of age and location, participants ranged from roughly 18 to 90 years and lived in about 25 US areas. Clinical histories supplied by participants themselves formed the basis of cohort assignment. The CDR3 loop spans 14 amino acids. V lost 1 base and J 6 bases, leaving 9 bases between the germline ends. Germline lookup yields CDR1 SGHTA and CDR2 FQGNSA. This chain joins TRBV7-2 and TRBJ1-4, with D possibly matching TRBD1 (5 bases). The sequenced sample was PBMCs or T cells enriched from blood (not recorded which). The TCR comes from a man over 45 who had recovered from COVID-19. CDR3 amino acids: CASSLGQGYEKLFF. CDR3 bases: TGTGCCAGCAGCTTAGGGCAGGGATATGAAAAACTGTTTTTT.